This T cell receptor (beta chain) is drawn from a study of blood T cell repertoires in COVID-19. Repertoires were generated with immunoSEQ multiplex PCR, while TCRdb's copy carries only in-frame clones and drops some. The table lists roughly 150,000 clones, 70% to 90% of them singletons. V was clipped by 8 bases and J by 3 bases; unmatched bases: 7. Germline CDR1 and CDR2: MNHEY and SMNVEV (reference sequence). The CDR3 consists of 14 residues. The clonotype comes from a man aged 50 to 60 who had recovered from COVID-19. Sequenced: peripheral blood. This rearrangement joins TRBV27 to TRBJ2-7; 10 bases are shared with TRBD1. CDR3: CASGGTGVGYEQYF. CDR3 DNA: TGTGCCAGCGGAGGGACAGGGGTGGGCTACGAGCAGTACTTC.